This TCR beta chain was profiled in a study of Ad26.COV2.S vaccination and SARS-CoV-2 variants. Regarding the study as a whole: Vaccine recipients showed a spike-specific TCR breadth that was higher than in placebo recipients.

The CDR3 spans 14 residues. The germline V gene encodes CDR1 ENHRY and CDR2 SYGVKD. V lost 10 bases and J lost 1, with 17 bases in between. Method: immunoSEQ multiplex PCR; TCRdb's copy keeps in-frame clones and lacks some. In the table there are 200,000 to 300,000 clones, 70% to 90% of which are singletons. On this clone: Antigen unknown.

Treatment indicated: roughly 20 received Ad26.COV2.S at low or high dose, single or two shots; about 5 received placebo; per-sample allocation not given. Sampling was done on day 63 after the first vaccine or placebo injection. This person who donated was an adult of 18-55 years in Boston. An Ad26 vector that expressed Wuhan-strain SARS-CoV-2 spike constituted the vaccine. J is TRBJ2-7 and V is TRBV10-3; D is possibly TRBD1 (6 bases). The TCR originated in a person between 18 and 65 years old who received the Ad26.COV2.S COVID-19 vaccine or a placebo. Here the sequenced sample was peripheral blood, taken in a trial of Ad26.COV2.S vaccine versus placebo. In DNA, the CDR3 is TGTGCCACCACTATCGGGACACTGTCCTACGAGCAGTACTTC. Residues: CATTIGTLSYEQYF.